This paragraph covers one T cell receptor (beta chain) sequence. Its antigen is unknown. Sequenced by immunoSEQ multiplex PCR; TCRdb stores in-frame clones only, minus some. The sample holds some 110,000 clones, approximately 86% seen once. This entry comes from a study of cytomegalovirus exposure and HLA in healthy donors. Overall study results and limits: In vitro, three CMV-associated chains proved specific for CMV antigens. Researchers catalogued 164 TCR beta chains as cytomegalovirus-associated.

The sample consisted of PBMCs. The clonotype originates from a man between 18 and 29 years old in good health and CMV-seropositive.

The CDR3 region has the DNA TGCGCCAGCAGTCGTCTCCTGGGGGGAGCCTATGGCTACACCTTC. Its protein product is CASSRLLGGAYGYTF. The chain recombines TRBV23-1 with TRBJ1-2; perhaps TRBD1 as D (5 bases). TRBV23-1 is an ORF, with its function uncertain. The CDR3 spans 15 residues. V was clipped by 4 bases and J by 4 bases, with 16 bases between them.